One sample yielded the 8 T cell receptor beta chains listed below, sequenced in a study of shared clonotypes between healthy human individuals. Repertoires were generated with immunoSEQ multiplex PCR, while TCRdb's copy carries only in-frame clones and drops some. The sample contains under 600,000 clones, roughly four fifths of which appear only once. The sequencing sample was made of PBMCs. These receptors all stem from a woman in her thirties or forties in good health. Some clones in this sample may be carry-over from other donors' samples.

V and J are TRBV5-1 and TRBJ2-1; TRBD1 matches at 8 bases. V shed 0 bases and J 10 bases; nucleotides not matched to a gene: 6. CDR1 is SGHRS and CDR2 is YFSETQ in the germline V gene. The CDR3 sequence is 14 residues long. The CDR3 DNA reads as TGCGCCAGCAGCTTGGAGGGACAGGCAGGGGAGCAGTTCTTC. The encoded protein is CASSLEGQAGEQFF.

The rearrangement joins TRBV6-1 to TRBJ2-5; TRBD2 might be the D (6 bases). The germline V and J ends were trimmed by 1 base and 0 bases, with 9 bases remaining between them. Germline V CDR1 and CDR2: MNHNS, SASEGT. CDR3 length equals 15 residues. The CDR3 DNA follows: TGTGCCAGCAGTGAAGGCGGGGACTACCAAGAGACCCAGTACTTC. Residues: CASSEGGDYQETQYF.

The chain combines TRBV27 with TRBJ2-5; D tentatively reads TRBD1 or TRBD2 (5 bases each). Trimming shortened V by 4 bases and J by 4 bases, and 22 bases separated the two germline ends. The CDR3 sequence is 17 residues long. From germline, CDR1 is MNHEY and CDR2 SMNVEV (reference sequence). The CDR3 DNA sequence: TGTGCCAGCAGTTCATTGGCTGGGGGAGAGTATCGAGAGACCCAGTACTTC. Translating it yields CASSSLAGGEYRETQYF.

This clone was detected once. The chain employs TRBV30 and TRBJ2-1, with 7 bases lining up with TRBD2. The CDR3 sequence is 14 residues long. The germline V gene has CDR1 GTSNPN and CDR2 SVGIG (reference sequence). V was clipped by 2 bases and J by 4 bases; unmatched bases: 5. CDR3: CAWSWDYSYNEQFF. The DNA for the CDR3 is TGTGCCTGGAGTTGGGACTACTCATACAATGAGCAGTTCTTC.

The chain employs TRBV4-2 and TRBJ2-1; D is possibly TRBD1 or TRBD2 (5 bases each). Germline CDR1 LGHNA, CDR2 YNFKEQ. The germline V and J ends were trimmed by 3 bases and 3 bases, with 6 bases remaining between them. The CDR3 is 13 residues long. CDR3 nucleotide sequence: TGTGCCAGCAGCCAGGGGGACTACAATGAGCAGTTCTTC. Translating gives CASSQGDYNEQFF.

This chain uses TRBV7-9 with TRBJ1-2; 9 nucleotides agree with TRBD1. V gave up 5 bases and J gave up 1 base; unmatched junction bases: 14. The CDR3 spans 18 residues. Germline V lookup: CDR1 SEHNR, CDR2 FQNEAQ (reference sequence). The CDR3 DNA is TGTGCCAGCAGCACCCGGGACAGGGCAAACCCGTTTAACTATGGCTACACCTTC. Its protein product is CASSTRDRANPFNYGYTF.

The table lists this clone with a count of one. CDR3 sequence: CASSSFRAGVNEKLFF. DNA for the CDR3: TGTGCCAGCAGTTCCTTCCGGGCAGGAGTTAATGAAAAACTGTTTTTT. This rearrangement joins TRBV28 to TRBJ1-4; D ambiguous. The V gene's germline CDR1 is MDHEN and CDR2 SYDVKM. The ends were cut back, 4 bases at V and 4 bases at J, with 16 bases in the middle. The CDR3 is 16 residues long. The full variable domain, rest sourced from reference TRBV28 and TRBJ1-4, is DVKVTQSSRYLVKRTGEKVFLECVQDMDHENMFWYRQDPGLGLRLIYFSYDVKMKEKGDIPEGYSVSREKKERFSLILESASTNQTSMYLCASSSFRAGVNEKLFFGSGTQLSVL.

This sequence joins TRBV27 and TRBJ2-3; the D gene is possibly TRBD1 (6 bases). The germline gives CDR1 MNHEY, CDR2 SMNVEV (reference sequence). The CDR3 sequence is 14 residues long. Trimming removed 2 bases at V and 6 bases at J, with 12 bases between. The CDR3 spells CASSLNRAGDTQYF. In nucleotides, the CDR3 is TGTGCCAGCAGTTTAAACAGGGCAGGGGATACGCAGTATTTT.